This TCR beta chain comes out of a study of T-cell reconstitution after alpha-beta-depleted transplantation in children. Overall study results and limits: Once a year had passed after transplant, T-cell counts and diversity came mostly from newly produced T cells.

Preparation of the TCRbeta library was carried out with unique molecular identifiers. MiXCR, applied by TCRdb to the PCR reads, yields one record per CDR3 protein. The sample includes about 180,000 distinct CDR3 sequences, over 8.5% of them seen just once. The CDR3 has 14 residues. From germline, CDR1 is LNHDA and CDR2 SQIVND (reference sequence). Trimming stripped 5 bases from V and 5 bases from J, with 12 bases between. This clonotype was observed a single time. The antigen remains unidentified. This material consisted of PBMCs, taken before TCRalphabeta/CD19-depleted stem cell transplant. The chain links TRBV19 to TRBJ1-4; possibly TRBD1 for D (5 bases). The receptor was derived from a boy between 2 and 10 years old with acute myeloid leukemia, due to receive a stem cell transplant. The CDR3 DNA is TGTGCCAGTAGTTTAACAGGCGGGAATGAAAAACTGTTTTTT. It codes for CASSLTGGNEKLFF.